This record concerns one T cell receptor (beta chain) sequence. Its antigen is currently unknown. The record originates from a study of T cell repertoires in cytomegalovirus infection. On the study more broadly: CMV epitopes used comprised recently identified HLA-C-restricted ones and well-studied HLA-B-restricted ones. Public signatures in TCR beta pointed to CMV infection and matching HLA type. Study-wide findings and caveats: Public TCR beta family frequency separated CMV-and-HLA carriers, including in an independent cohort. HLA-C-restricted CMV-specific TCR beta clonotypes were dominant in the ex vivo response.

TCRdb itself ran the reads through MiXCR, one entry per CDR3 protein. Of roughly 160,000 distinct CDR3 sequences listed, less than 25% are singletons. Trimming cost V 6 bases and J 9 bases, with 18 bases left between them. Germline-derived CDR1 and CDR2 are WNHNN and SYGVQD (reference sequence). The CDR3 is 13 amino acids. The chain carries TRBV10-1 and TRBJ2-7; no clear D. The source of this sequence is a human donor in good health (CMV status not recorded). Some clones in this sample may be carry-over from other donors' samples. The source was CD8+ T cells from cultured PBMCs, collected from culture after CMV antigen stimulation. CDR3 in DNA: TGCGCCAGCAGAAAGGACGAAGGGCGCCGGCAGTACTTC. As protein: CASRKDEGRRQYF.